Listed below are T cell receptor beta chains from one sample, sequenced in a study of beta chain features in type 1 diabetes. Only in-frame clones appear in the TCRdb table, and some are missing; sequencing was by immunoSEQ multiplex PCR. The table shows around 340,000 clones, with roughly 21% occurring only once. Sample: naive CD4+ T cells from blood. These receptors were taken from a woman younger than 30 in good health. Both conserved end residues are part of each CDR3. A D gene is named only where the DNA matches it firmly. Where a row states a size, it is once, few, many or the class of an expanded clone; other rows omit it.

v_call: TRBV5-4
d_call: -
j_call: TRBJ2-1
clone_size: few
cdr3_aa: CASSLIPDSPYNEQFF
cdr3_nt: TGTGCCAGCAGCTTGATCCCCGACAGCCCCTACAATGAGCAGTTCTTC

v_call: TRBV7-5
d_call: -
j_call: TRBJ2-5
clone_size: -
cdr3_aa: CARSFQGVETQYF
cdr3_nt: TGTGCCAGAAGCTTCCAGGGGGTTGAGACCCAGTACTTC

v_call: TRBV6-6
d_call: TRBD1
j_call: TRBJ1-2
clone_size: -
cdr3_aa: CASSPGTGVNYGYTF
cdr3_nt: TGTGCCAGCAGCCCTGGGACAGGGGTTAACTATGGCTACACCTTC

v_call: TRBV5-1
d_call: -
j_call: TRBJ2-3
clone_size: few
cdr3_aa: CASSFGTYTDTQYF
cdr3_nt: TGCGCCAGCAGCTTTGGGACTTACACAGATACGCAGTATTTT

v_call: TRBV5-1
d_call: TRBD1
j_call: TRBJ1-4
clone_size: -
cdr3_aa: CASSPGQGAANEKLFF
cdr3_nt: TGCGCCAGCAGCCCCGGACAGGGGGCTGCTAATGAAAAACTGTTTTTT

v_call: TRBV9
d_call: -
j_call: TRBJ1-4
clone_size: few
cdr3_aa: CASSVGAQNEKLFF
cdr3_nt: TGTGCCAGCAGCGTAGGGGCACAGAATGAAAAACTGTTTTTT

v_call: TRBV30
d_call: -
j_call: TRBJ1-5
clone_size: few
cdr3_aa: CAWDEGDSNQPQHF
cdr3_nt: TGTGCCTGGGATGAGGGGGATAGCAATCAGCCCCAGCATTTT

v_call: TRBV5-1
d_call: -
j_call: TRBJ1-2
clone_size: -
cdr3_aa: CASSLVVPGSGYTF
cdr3_nt: TGCGCCAGCAGCTTGGTCGTCCCAGGGTCCGGCTACACCTTC

v_call: TRBV6-5
d_call: -
j_call: TRBJ1-4
clone_size: few
cdr3_aa: CATKPGGPTNEKLFF
cdr3_nt: TGTGCCACCAAACCCGGGGGGCCAACTAATGAAAAACTGTTTTTT

v_call: TRBV13
d_call: -
j_call: TRBJ1-2
clone_size: few
cdr3_aa: CASSSQDSSYGYTF
cdr3_nt: TGTGCCAGCAGCTCCCAGGACAGCTCCTATGGCTACACCTTC

v_call: TRBV2
d_call: -
j_call: TRBJ1-1
clone_size: -
cdr3_aa: CASSEGGGDTEAFF
cdr3_nt: TGTGCCAGCAGTGAAGGGGGGGGAGACACTGAAGCTTTCTTT

v_call: TRBV29-1
d_call: -
j_call: TRBJ1-2
clone_size: -
cdr3_aa: CSVEFEGYTF
cdr3_nt: TGCAGCGTTGAATTCGAGGGCTACACCTTC

v_call: TRBV18
d_call: -
j_call: TRBJ2-5
clone_size: few
cdr3_aa: CASSPQRTGQETQYF
cdr3_nt: TGTGCCAGCTCACCACAGAGGACGGGGCAAGAGACCCAGTACTTC

v_call: TRBV5-1
d_call: -
j_call: TRBJ2-4
clone_size: -
cdr3_aa: CASSLGSGNHIQYF
cdr3_nt: TGCGCCAGCAGCTTGGGCTCCGGGAACCACATTCAGTACTTC

v_call: TRBV18
d_call: -
j_call: TRBJ1-1
clone_size: few
cdr3_aa: CASSPGRVTEAFF
cdr3_nt: TGTGCCAGCTCACCGGGCAGGGTGACTGAAGCTTTCTTT

v_call: TRBV5-1
d_call: -
j_call: TRBJ2-7
clone_size: -
cdr3_aa: CASSPGRNEQYF
cdr3_nt: TGCGCCAGCAGCCCTGGGCGAAACGAGCAGTACTTC

v_call: TRBV7-9
d_call: -
j_call: TRBJ2-3
clone_size: few
cdr3_aa: CASSSRDMGTDTQYF
cdr3_nt: TGTGCCAGCAGCTCCCGGGACATGGGCACAGATACGCAGTATTTT